Below, 15 T cell receptor beta chains from the same sample are listed, as sequenced in a study of shared clonotypes between healthy human individuals (dated by TCRdb to about 2020). The library was produced with the immunoSEQ multiplex PCR assay. TCRdb re-hosts the immuneACCESS table, in-frame sequences only. Its copies lack some clones; in the studies checked, an unresolved V gene accounts for under half of them, and the cause for the rest is not known. This sample comprises about 2.2 million clones, 93% of them detected only once. Over 1.5% of the sample belongs to the ten largest clones. CD8 naive samples were CD45RO-negative cells positively selected for CCR7, giving a CD45RA+CCR7+ population that excluded TemRA cells. Specimen: naive CD8+ T cells from PBMCs. The sample's cell subset or site label is to be understood as: CD45RA+CCR7+. The receptor source for this set is a man aged 18-30 years in good health. Some clones in this sample may be carry-over from other donors' samples.

The rearrangement joins TRBV7-9 to TRBJ2-2; 9 bases match TRBD2. CDR3 size: 15 residues. J gave up 4 bases and V 3 bases, and 3 bases lay outside the gene matches. Germline CDR1 is SEHNR and CDR2 is FQNEAQ (reference sequence). DNA for the CDR3: TGTGCCAGCAGCTTTCCGGGACTAGCCACCGGGGAGCTGTTTTTT. Translating it yields CASSFPGLATGELFF.

The rearrangement uses TRBV6-1 and TRBJ2-1; 9 positions match TRBD1. Germline CDR1 MNHNS, CDR2 SASEGT. CDR3 length equals 15 residues. Germline trimming cut 2 bases from V and 9 bases from J; bases unmatched to any gene: 8. CDR3 sequence: CASSEPGQGNSEQFF. The CDR3, as DNA: TGTGCCAGCAGTGAACCGGGACAGGGTAATTCTGAGCAGTTCTTC.

The chain links TRBV4-3 to TRBJ2-3, with D maybe TRBD1 (8 bases). Germline V lookup: CDR1 LGHNA, CDR2 YSLEER. The CDR3 has 19 residues. Trimming left V 4 bases short and J 2 bases short, with 25 bases between. DNA of the CDR3: TGCGCCAGCAGCCCCGGGGGGCCAGGGGGCGAGGGCAACACAGATACGCAGTATTTT. This sequence encodes CASSPGGPGGEGNTDTQYF.

The gene calls are TRBV15 and TRBJ2-2; 8 bases are a match to TRBD2. Trimming removed 2 bases from V and 0 bases from J; junction bases left unmatched: 5. The CDR3 has 17 amino acids. Per germline, CDR1 LNHNV and CDR2 YYDKDF (reference sequence). For the CDR3, the DNA is TGTGCCACCAGCAGACACTGGGGACTAGCGAACACCGGGGAGCTGTTTTTT. As protein: CATSRHWGLANTGELFF.

The genes are TRBV25-1 and TRBJ2-5; no firm D call. The CDR3 covers 9 residues. CDR1 and CDR2 (germline): MGHDK, SYGVNS. Trimming cost V 10 bases and J 10 bases, with 10 bases left between them. The DNA for the CDR3 is TGTGCCACCCCTAGAGGCCAGTACTTC. This encodes CATPRGQYF.

The chain employs TRBV4-3 and TRBJ2-7; D is unresolved. CDR1 and CDR2 from the germline V gene are LGHNA and YSLEER. Trimming removed 1 base from V and 3 bases from J, with 16 bases in between. The CDR3 loop spans 16 amino acids. The CDR3 nucleotides are TGCGCCAGCAGCCAAGTCCTTTGGACCGAAAGCTACGAGCAGTACTTC. This codes for CASSQVLWTESYEQYF.

The chain carries TRBV19 and TRBJ1-5, with D possibly being TRBD1 (5 bases). CDR3 length: 14 amino acids. Germline V gene data show CDR1 as LNHDA and CDR2 as SQIVND (reference sequence). The V gene lost 3 bases and the J gene lost 4 bases, with 10 bases spanning the gap. DNA for the CDR3: TGTGCCAGTAGTATGAGAGGGGTGAATCAGCCCCAGCATTTT. The encoded protein is CASSMRGVNQPQHF. Filled out from reference TRBV19 and TRBJ1-5, the complete variable domain reads DGGITQSPKYLFRKEGQNVTLSCEQNLNHDAMYWYRQDPGQGLRLIYYSQIVNDFQKGDIAEGYSVSREKKESFPLTVTSAQKNPTAFYLCASSMRGVNQPQHFGDGTRLSIL.

The rearrangement uses TRBV5-4 and TRBJ1-2; 7 bases are shared with TRBD1. V dropped 3 bases and J dropped 1; count of bases not matched to a gene: 3. This CDR3 is 14 amino acids long. Germline values: CDR1 SGHNT, CDR2 YYREEE (reference sequence). DNA for the CDR3: TGTGCCAGCAGCTCGGACAGGAGTAACTATGGCTACACCTTC. As protein: CASSSDRSNYGYTF.

This chain connects TRBV4-1 to TRBJ2-7, with D possibly matching TRBD2 (5 bases). Trimming cost V 1 base and J 0 bases, with 10 bases left between them. Germline V gives CDR1 MGHRA, CDR2 YSYEKL. This CDR3 contains 15 residues. The CDR3 protein is CASSQGTSSSYEQYF. Here the CDR3 DNA reads TGCGCCAGCAGCCAAGGGACTTCCAGCTCCTACGAGCAGTACTTC.

This sequence joins TRBV9 and TRBJ2-5, with 14 bases that match TRBD2. The germline V gene encodes CDR1 SGDLS and CDR2 YYNGEE. This CDR3 has 18 amino acids. After removal of 4 bases from V and 4 bases from J, the junction contained 12 bases not matched to a gene. CDR3 amino acids: CASSPGTSGSGLGETQYF. CDR3 bases: TGTGCCAGCAGCCCAGGGACTAGCGGGAGCGGTTTGGGAGAGACCCAGTACTTC.

The chain carries TRBV9 and TRBJ2-3; D unresolved. The CDR3 loop spans 14 amino acids. Germline CDR1 and CDR2: SGDLS and YYNGEE. Deletions cut 0 bases from V and 7 bases from J, with 12 bases between. DNA of the CDR3: TGTGCCAGCAGCGTAGGGGCTAGTCCGTATACGCAGTATTTT. It specifies CASSVGASPYTQYF.

This chain connects TRBV6-5 to TRBJ2-7, with TRBD1 matching 12 bases. The trim removed 6 bases at V and 7 bases at J, leaving 10 bases unmatched. The germline CDR1 and CDR2 sequences are MNHEY and SVGAGI. The CDR3 consists of 15 residues. For the CDR3, the DNA is TGTGCCAGCAGCCCTACCGGGACAGGGGGCGGGGAGCAGTACTTC. Amino acids: CASSPTGTGGGEQYF.

The rearrangement links TRBV29-1 to TRBJ2-1; D not certain. This CDR3 contains 12 residues. CDR1 is SQVTM, CDR2 ANQGSEA, per germline. The V end was cut by 3 bases, the J end by 5 bases, with 8 bases between. Here the CDR3 reads CSVDLDNNEQFF. The CDR3 DNA reads TGCAGCGTTGACTTAGACAACAATGAGCAGTTCTTC.

J is TRBJ2-7 and V is TRBV9; 9 bases match TRBD1. CDR1 is SGDLS and CDR2 is YYNGEE in the germline V gene. The V and J ends lost 4 bases and 0 bases, in that order; junction bases with no gene match: 5. The CDR3 is made up of 15 amino acids. CDR3 bases: TGTGCCAGCAGCCCTGGGACAGGGAACTCCTACGAGCAGTACTTC. Translation: CASSPGTGNSYEQYF.

The table lists this clone with a few counts. This chain uses TRBV19 with TRBJ2-7; 8 bases agree with TRBD1. This CDR3 spans 15 amino acids. Germline V CDR1 and CDR2: LNHDA, SQIVND (reference sequence). Unmatched junction bases numbered 5, after V lost 1 base and J lost 3 bases. The CDR3 DNA is TGTGCCAGTAGTATAGGGCGGACAGGGATCTACGAGCAGTACTTC. Amino acids: CASSIGRTGIYEQYF.